A selection of T cell receptor beta chains follows, all from one sample in a study of T cell changes during pregnancy in multiple sclerosis. The repertoire was sequenced with immunoSEQ multiplex PCR; TCRdb's copy has only in-frame clones and lacks some. The sample carries 45,000 to 60,000 clones, 85% to 95% recorded once. The sample in question was CD4+ T cells from peripheral blood mononuclear cells, obtained in the third trimester of pregnancy. The source is a female donor with multiple sclerosis, enrolled in a pregnancy study. Both conserved end residues are part of each CDR3. Each record gives: V gene, D gene, J gene, clone size, CDR3 DNA, CDR3 protein. The D gene is left open where the match is weak. The size entry is marked missing in some rows and otherwise reads once, few, many or a size class.

TRBV4-3,-,TRBJ2-2,-,TGCGCCAGCAGCCCGGACGGGGGCGGGAGTAACACCGGGGAGCTGTTTTTT,CASSPDGGGSNTGELFF
TRBV18,TRBD1,TRBJ2-7,-,TGTGCCAGCTCTTCCCTGACAGGGGATGTGCAGTACTTC,CASSSLTGDVQYF
TRBV6-5,TRBD1,TRBJ1-6,-,TGTGCCAGCAGTATGGAGGGGGCTACTAATTCACCCCTCCACTTT,CASSMEGATNSPLHF
TRBV5-4,-,TRBJ2-2,-,TGTGCCAGCAGTGGACGGGGTAGCATTGCCGGGGAGCTGTTTTTT,CASSGRGSIAGELFF
TRBV7-9,-,TRBJ1-2,-,TGTGCCAGCAGCTTCCACTCCCCGCAGGCCGCCAATGGCTACACCTTC,CASSFHSPQAANGYTF
TRBV30,-,TRBJ1-3,-,TGTGCCTGGAGTCCGAGCTCTGGAAACACCATATATTTT,CAWSPSSGNTIYF
TRBV4-1,-,TRBJ2-7,-,TGCGCCAGCAGCCAAGGTGCAGGTCCCTACTACGAGCAGTACTTC,CASSQGAGPYYEQYF
TRBV7-3,-,TRBJ1-6,-,TGTGCCAGCAGCTTAAGGGGGCAGATAAATTCACCCCTCCACTTT,CASSLRGQINSPLHF
TRBV7-2,-,TRBJ1-2,-,TGTGCCAGCAGCTCGACACCTTATGGCTACACCTTC,CASSSTPYGYTF
TRBV7-9,-,TRBJ2-7,-,TGTGCCAGCAGCTTCGGTCTCGGGGCCTACGAGCAGTACTTC,CASSFGLGAYEQYF
TRBV9,-,TRBJ1-5,-,TGTGCCAGCAGCCGCGATAGCAATCAGCCCCAGCATTTT,CASSRDSNQPQHF
TRBV18,-,TRBJ2-7,-,TGTGCCAGCTCACCACCGAATCGAGGTCGGAAGGTCGAGCAGTACTTC,CASSPPNRGRKVEQYF
TRBV5-1,-,TRBJ2-7,-,TGCGCCAGCAGCCTGGACGGTACCTACGAGCAGTACTTC,CASSLDGTYEQYF
TRBV11-2,TRBD1,TRBJ1-1,-,TGTGCCAGCAGCTTTTCCCAGGGACAGGGCGCCACTGAAGCTTTCTTT,CASSFSQGQGATEAFF
TRBV12-5,TRBD2,TRBJ2-7,-,TGTGCTAGTGCCTTTAGCGGGGACCCATACGAGCAGTACTTC,CASAFSGDPYEQYF
TRBV28,TRBD1,TRBJ1-2,-,TGTGCCAGCAGTTTATGGGCCCTTAAACAGGGGGATGGCTACACCTTC,CASSLWALKQGDGYTF
TRBV7-2,-,TRBJ1-3,once,TGTGCCAGCAGCTTAGTTTCGAGCTCTGGAAACACCATATATTTT,CASSLVSSSGNTIYF
TRBV7-2,-,TRBJ1-4,-,TGTGCCAGCACCGAGCCCAGGGGATTAAATGAAAAACTGTTTTTT,CASTEPRGLNEKLFF
TRBV4-1,TRBD2,TRBJ2-5,once,TGCGCCAGCAGCCAAGATGAGGTACGCGATTGGCTAGCGGGCGAGACCCAGTACTTC,CASSQDEVRDWLAGETQYF
TRBV30,TRBD1,TRBJ1-1,-,TGTGCCTGGAGGGAGGACCGGGACAGGGTTAGCACTGAAGCTTTCTTT,CAWREDRDRVSTEAFF
TRBV6-5,TRBD1,TRBJ1-5,-,TGTGCCAGCAGTTACCGACAGGGTAGCAATCAGCCCCAGCATTTT,CASSYRQGSNQPQHF
TRBV19,-,TRBJ2-6,once,TGTGCCAGTAGTATTCCCTCAGGGTCTGGGGCCAACGTCCTGACTTTC,CASSIPSGSGANVLTF
TRBV7-9,-,TRBJ1-1,-,TGTGCCAGCAGCTTCGTTGCAGGGCTGGTCACTGAAGCTTTCTTT,CASSFVAGLVTEAFF
TRBV7-2,-,TRBJ1-2,once,TGTGCCAGCAGCCCAGCGGGAGGGTTTAACTATGGCTACACCTTC,CASSPAGGFNYGYTF
TRBV6-5,-,TRBJ2-7,once,TGTGCCAGCAGTTACAACCCCGGGACCTACGAGCAGTACTTC,CASSYNPGTYEQYF
TRBV6-1,TRBD1,TRBJ1-3,-,TGTGCCAGCAGTGAAGGACAGGGGGCTTGGGGTGGAAACACCATATATTTT,CASSEGQGAWGGNTIYF
TRBV5-4,-,TRBJ2-3,-,TGTGCCAGCAGCGTCGGACAGATCACAGATACGCAGTATTTT,CASSVGQITDTQYF
TRBV20-1,TRBD1,TRBJ2-4,-,TGCAGTGCTAGAGCCCCGACAGGGATTTACTTC,CSARAPTGIYF
TRBV4-1,TRBD2,TRBJ2-2,-,TGCGCCAGCAGCCTCCGGGAAACTAGCGTTAACACCGGGGAGCTGTTTTTT,CASSLRETSVNTGELFF
TRBV21-1,-,TRBJ2-4,-,TGTGCCAGCGCAAGCGACAGGTTACCCGTAGCCAAAAACATTCAGTACTTC,CASASDRLPVAKNIQYF